Shown below are 30 T cell receptor beta chains from a single sample sequenced in a study of blood T cell repertoires in COVID-19. TCRdb's table, derived via immunoSEQ multiplex PCR, lists solely in-frame clones and lacks some. The sample holds approximately 180,000 clones, roughly 84% seen once. Sequences were obtained from peripheral blood. These receptors were collected from an elderly woman with acute or convalescent COVID-19.

The V and J genes are TRBV30 and TRBJ1-3; maybe TRBD1 (5 bases). Germline V gene data show CDR1 as GTSNPN and CDR2 as SVGIG (reference sequence). This CDR3 spans 14 amino acids. Trimming shortened V by 3 bases and J by 7 bases, and 16 bases separated the two germline ends. The CDR3 bases are TGTGCCTGGAGAGACAGCGACGTTTGGAACACCATATATTTT. It is translated as CAWRDSDVWNTIYF.

The V and J genes are TRBV7-2 and TRBJ2-5; weak D call: TRBD1 (5 bases). CDR3 length equals 15 residues. Between the trimmed V and J ends, which lost 3 bases and 5 bases, there was a span of 16 bases. Germline V gene sequence: CDR1 SGHTA, CDR2 FQGNSA. This CDR3 reads CASSLGRQPKETQYF. For the CDR3, the DNA is TGTGCCAGCAGCTTGGGGCGCCAACCCAAGGAGACCCAGTACTTC. The variable domain in full, with the rest retrieved from reference TRBV7-2 and TRBJ2-5, is GAGVSQSPSNKVTEKGKDVELRCDPISGHTALYWYRQSLGQGLEFLIYFQGNSAPDKSGLPSDRFSAERTGGSVSTLTIQRTQQEDSAVYLCASSLGRQPKETQYFGPGTRLLVL.

The CDR3 here is CASSLRQGETDTQYF. DNA for the CDR3: TGTGCCAGCAGCCTTCGACAGGGGGAAACAGATACGCAGTATTTT. The rearrangement links TRBV2 to TRBJ2-3, with 9 bases that match TRBD1. The V gene end was trimmed by 6 bases and the J gene end by 3 bases; junction bases not matched to a gene: 7. Germline V lookup: CDR1 SNHLY, CDR2 FYNNEI. The CDR3 extends over 15 amino acids.

The chain is built from TRBV6-6 and TRBJ1-3; no reliable D call. Trimming shortened V by 6 bases and J by 4 bases, and 13 bases separated the two germline ends. Germline lookup yields CDR1 MNHNY and CDR2 SVGAGI (reference sequence). This CDR3 contains 14 residues. CDR3 DNA sequence: TGTGCCAGCAGGACCGCGGGAGCCGGAAACACCATATATTTT. It translates to CASRTAGAGNTIYF.

J is TRBJ2-2 and V is TRBV7-9, with D perhaps TRBD2 (6 bases). V lost 0 bases and J 5 bases, leaving 16 bases between the germline ends. The germline gives CDR1 SEHNR, CDR2 FQNEAQ (reference sequence). The CDR3 is 17 residues long. The CDR3, as DNA: TGTGCCAGCAGCTTAGCTAGCGGAGGAGTTTGGACCGGGGAGCTGTTTTTT. It codes for CASSLASGGVWTGELFF. The entire variable domain, with the rest obtained from reference TRBV7-9 and TRBJ2-2, is as follows: DTGVSQNPRHKITKRGQNVTFRCDPISEHNRLYWYRQTLGQGPEFLTYFQNEAQLEKSRLLSDRFSAERPKGSFSTLEIQRTEQGDSAMYLCASSLASGGVWTGELFFGEGSRLTVL.

The V and J genes are TRBV27 and TRBJ1-5; weak D call: TRBD1 (6 bases). This CDR3 has 15 amino acids. Trimming shortened V by 2 bases and J by 7 bases, and 15 bases separated the two germline ends. CDR1 and CDR2 (germline): MNHEY, SMNVEV (reference sequence). The chain's CDR3 is CASSLGRGLEQPQHF. The CDR3 DNA sequence: TGTGCCAGCAGTTTAGGCAGGGGCTTGGAGCAGCCCCAGCATTTT.

The chain is built from TRBV9 and TRBJ1-5, with D uncertain. Germline V gene lookup returns CDR1 SGDLS and CDR2 YYNGEE. The CDR3 has 14 residues. V was clipped by 0 bases and J by 9 bases, with 13 bases between them. CDR3 sequence reads: CASSVDGAEGPQHF. Written as DNA, the CDR3 is TGTGCCAGCAGCGTAGATGGTGCCGAGGGGCCCCAGCATTTT.

The chain recombines TRBV18 with TRBJ2-7; maybe TRBD1 (5 bases). CDR1 is KGHSH and CDR2 is LQKENI in the germline V gene. The CDR3 has 13 amino acids. V was shortened by 5 bases and J by 2 bases, with 10 bases between the two germline ends. CDR3 region: CASSNPGTYEQYF. The CDR3 bases are TGTGCCAGCTCAAATCCAGGGACCTACGAGCAGTACTTC.

The gene calls are TRBV19 and TRBJ2-3; D is perhaps TRBD2 (6 bases). Germline assignment: CDR1 LNHDA and CDR2 SQIVND (reference sequence). The CDR3 contains 15 residues. Trimming left V 6 bases short and J 1 base short, with 14 bases between. The CDR3 region has the DNA TGTGCCAGTAGACCGCTCGGGGGAGGCACAGATACGCAGTATTTT. Its translation is CASRPLGGGTDTQYF.

This chain joins TRBV7-2 and TRBJ2-3; the D gene is possibly TRBD2 (5 bases). V was trimmed by 1 base and J by 0 bases, leaving 14 bases between them. Germline assignment: CDR1 SGHTA and CDR2 FQGNSA. CDR3 length: 17 amino acids. The CDR3 reads CASSLVAGAPSTDTQYF. The CDR3 DNA sequence: TGTGCCAGCAGCTTAGTCGCGGGTGCCCCTAGCACAGATACGCAGTATTTT.

V and J are TRBV3-1 (or the pseudogene TRBV3-2) and TRBJ1-1; TRBD1 aligns across 8 bases. CDR1 and CDR2 (germline): LGHDT, YNNKEL (reference sequence). V shed 9 bases, J shed 5 bases, and the junction held 8 bases outside the gene matches. The length of the CDR3 is 13 residues. CDR3 sequence: CASTDRGRTEAFF. CDR3 coding DNA: TGTGCCAGTACCGACAGGGGAAGGACTGAAGCTTTCTTT.

J is TRBJ2-5 and V is TRBV10-3; 10 nucleotides agree with TRBD2. The CDR3 extends over 14 amino acids. J was trimmed by 3 bases and V by 8 bases; bases with no gene match: 6. The germline V gene has CDR1 ENHRY and CDR2 SYGVKD. The CDR3 sequence: CAIAPGLAEETQYF. CDR3 sequence (DNA): TGTGCCATCGCCCCAGGACTAGCGGAAGAGACCCAGTACTTC.

The chain joins TRBV9 to TRBJ1-6; D call uncertain. The CDR3 spans 14 residues. The ends were cut back, 5 bases at V and 7 bases at J, with 13 bases in the middle. Germline V gene data show CDR1 as SGDLS and CDR2 as YYNGEE. The CDR3 region is CASREQTSNSPLHF. CDR3 DNA sequence: TGTGCCAGCAGGGAACAGACGTCCAATTCACCCCTCCACTTT.

The V gene is TRBV4-3, the J gene TRBJ2-7, with 9 nucleotides matching TRBD1. The length of the CDR3 is 13 residues. J gave up 3 bases and V 3 bases, and 0 bases lay outside the gene matches. Per the germline V gene, CDR1 is LGHNA and CDR2 is YSLEER. As DNA, the CDR3 is TGCGCCAGCAGCCAGGACAGGGGCTACGAGCAGTACTTC. Protein: CASSQDRGYEQYF.

J is TRBJ1-4 and V is TRBV7-9; D gene uncertain. The CDR3 contains 12 residues. Trimming shortened V by 2 bases and J by 7 bases, and 5 bases separated the two germline ends. Per germline, CDR1 SEHNR and CDR2 FQNEAQ (reference sequence). The DNA for the CDR3 is TGTGCCAGCAGCTTAAATCGTGAAAAACTGTTTTTT. Its translation: CASSLNREKLFF.

The rearrangement joins TRBV7-7 to TRBJ2-7, with 7 nucleotides matching TRBD1. The CDR3 length is 15 residues. Losses at the gene ends were 1 base for V and 0 bases for J; bases not matched to a gene: 3. Germline CDR1 and CDR2: SSHAT and FNYEAQ (reference sequence). CDR3 sequence: CASSLDRDSSYEQYF. For the CDR3, the DNA is TGTGCCAGCAGCTTAGACCGGGACAGCTCCTACGAGCAGTACTTC.

The J gene is TRBJ1-2, the V gene TRBV7-9; TRBD1 matches at 9 bases. With V trimmed by 0 bases and J by 8 bases, 4 bases remained unmatched. Germline lookup yields CDR1 SEHNR and CDR2 FQNEAQ (reference sequence). There are 14 residues in the CDR3. The CDR3 sequence: CASSLAGQGKGYTF. The CDR3 nucleotides are TGTGCCAGCAGCTTAGCTGGACAGGGGAAGGGCTACACCTTC. Filled out from reference TRBV7-9 and TRBJ1-2, the complete variable domain reads DTGVSQNPRHKITKRGQNVTFRCDPISEHNRLYWYRQTLGQGPEFLTYFQNEAQLEKSRLLSDRFSAERPKGSFSTLEIQRTEQGDSAMYLCASSLAGQGKGYTFGSGTRLTVV.

The chain couples TRBV4-3 to TRBJ2-1; 12 nucleotides match TRBD1. The CDR3 runs to 19 residues. V shed 4 bases and J 4 bases; nucleotides not matched to a gene: 14. Germline CDR1 is LGHNA and CDR2 is YSLEER. The CDR3 spells CASSRDRDRGPRGYNEQFF. CDR3 in DNA: TGCGCCAGCAGCCGAGACCGGGACAGGGGGCCGAGGGGGTACAATGAGCAGTTCTTC.

The chain has TRBV25-1 and TRBJ1-6; D perhaps matches TRBD1 (6 bases). Trimming removed 6 bases from V and 8 bases from J, with 17 bases in between. There are 15 residues in the CDR3. The germline gives CDR1 MGHDK, CDR2 SYGVNS. Here the CDR3 DNA reads TGTGCCAGCAGCTCCCGGACAGTCACCTATTCACCCCTCCACTTT. It translates to CASSSRTVTYSPLHF.

Turning to this clone: A junction boundary mismatches the germline segment, possibly from a read error. The DNA of the CDR3 is TGTGCCAGCACCCAAAGGTTGACTAGCCCGAGCTCCTACAATGAGCAGTTCTTC. Its protein is CASTQRLTSPSSYNEQFF. V gene TRBV3-1 (or the pseudogene TRBV3-2) combines with J gene TRBJ2-1, with 7 bases fitting TRBD2. This CDR3 contains 18 residues. The germline gives CDR1 LGHDT, CDR2 YNNKEL (reference sequence).

This chain connects TRBV7-3 to TRBJ2-3; D gene unclear. From germline, CDR1 is SGHTA and CDR2 FQGTGA. This CDR3 comprises 15 residues. With 1 base removed from V and 0 bases from J, the gap between germline ends came to 8 bases. CDR3 DNA: TGTGCCAGCAGCTTAAATGGCGGTAGCACAGATACGCAGTATTTT. This encodes CASSLNGGSTDTQYF.

This clone was detected only once. The rearrangement uses TRBV3-1 (or the pseudogene TRBV3-2) and TRBJ1-3; D not resolved. The germline gives CDR1 LGHDT, CDR2 YNNKEL (reference sequence). V gave up 5 bases and J gave up 2 bases, with 19 bases separating them. This CDR3 is 17 amino acids long. The CDR3 DNA sequence: TGTGCCAGCAGCGCACACCCGTGGGGAGGGACTGGAAACACCATATATTTT. Translating it yields CASSAHPWGGTGNTIYF.

The chain recombines TRBV5-1 with TRBJ2-7; D gene ambiguous. Germline values: CDR1 SGHRS, CDR2 YFSETQ. Trimming removed 4 bases from V and 3 bases from J, with 11 bases in between. The CDR3 consists of 13 residues. The CDR3 region is CASSQVGIYEQYF. The CDR3 DNA follows: TGCGCCAGCAGCCAGGTGGGCATCTACGAGCAGTACTTC.

This clone was detected once. The genes are TRBV7-7 and TRBJ2-5; TRBD1 matches at 7 bases. CDR1 and CDR2 from the germline V gene are SSHAT and FNYEAQ (reference sequence). V shed 0 bases and J 5 bases; nucleotides not matched to a gene: 3. This CDR3 contains 14 residues. CDR3 in DNA: TGTGCCAGCAGCTTAGCGCAGGGGGTGGAGACCCAGTACTTC. Its translation is CASSLAQGVETQYF.

The rearrangement joins TRBV5-1 to TRBJ2-2; the D gene is possibly TRBD1 (5 bases). This CDR3 has 18 residues. Germline values: CDR1 SGHRS, CDR2 YFSETQ. Trimming removed 4 bases at V and 0 bases at J, with 19 bases between. This CDR3 is CASSLTGRETANTGELFF. CDR3 bases: TGCGCCAGCAGCCTCACGGGCAGGGAAACTGCGAACACCGGGGAGCTGTTTTTT.

The CDR3 DNA reads as TGCGCCAGCAGCCAAGATGAACCCAGGGTGGCTGGAAACACCATATATTTT. Translation gives CASSQDEPRVAGNTIYF. The chain carries TRBV4-3 and TRBJ1-3, with a tentative D call TRBD1 (5 bases). V lost 0 bases, J lost 2 bases, and 14 bases lay in between. CDR3 size: 17 residues. Germline V gene data show CDR1 as LGHNA and CDR2 as YSLEER.

The rearrangement uses TRBV6-5 and TRBJ1-1; 7 bases are shared with TRBD1. This CDR3 has 15 amino acids. Germline values: CDR1 MNHEY, CDR2 SVGAGI. Trimming at V came to 7 bases and at J to 0 bases, leaving 8 bases not matched to a gene. CDR3 bases: TGTGCCAGCACCTCCGGACAGGTTATGAACACTGAAGCTTTCTTT. This codes for CASTSGQVMNTEAFF.

The chain combines TRBV28 with TRBJ1-2; 7 nucleotides align to TRBD1. There are 15 residues in the CDR3. After removal of 4 bases from V and 0 bases from J, the junction contained 5 bases not matched to a gene. Germline lookup yields CDR1 MDHEN and CDR2 SYDVKM. The CDR3 DNA reads as TGTGCCAGCAGTTCAACAGGGGTATCTAACTATGGCTACACCTTC. Protein product: CASSSTGVSNYGYTF.

This clone was seen just once. The J gene is TRBJ2-1, the V gene TRBV5-1, with 9 bases identical to TRBD2. The length of the CDR3 is 15 residues. Per the germline V gene, CDR1 is SGHRS and CDR2 is YFSETQ. V lost 0 bases to trimming and J lost 7 bases; unmatched junction nucleotides: 5. The CDR3 protein is CASSLDASGTNEQFF. DNA of the CDR3: TGCGCCAGCAGCTTGGATGCTAGCGGGACGAATGAGCAGTTCTTC.

V gene TRBV11-2 combines with J gene TRBJ1-6, with 10 bases identical to TRBD1. The germline V gene has CDR1 SGHAT and CDR2 FQNNGV. The CDR3 extends over 15 amino acids. The ends lost 2 bases at V and 7 bases at J; junction bases unmatched: 2. The CDR3 DNA follows: TGTGCCAGCAGCTTAAGGGGACAGGGGAATTCACCCCTCCACTTT. Translation gives CASSLRGQGNSPLHF.